This T cell receptor (beta chain) was identified during a study of tumor-infiltrating lymphocytes in primary liver carcinoma. Study findings and constraints: Tumor region pairs outstripped tumor-adjacent and tumor-blood pairs in overlap. Tumors and blood were compared for top-250-clone fraction, and tumors had the significantly higher value (p = 0.039).

CDR1 is SGHAT and CDR2 is FQNNGV in the germline V gene. The CDR3 extends over 15 amino acids. In addition to blood RNA drawn from unsorted whole blood, germline DNA was extracted. The input was 450 to 500 ng total RNA; TCR beta cDNA was made from it with a constant-region primer. Each TCR beta library was derived from three nested multiplex PCR rounds that employed slightly modified ARM-PCR. Investigators reported that the first two PCR rounds, at 10 cycles each, used TRBV1-TRBV30 forward primers with a C-beta reverse primer. Each CDR3 protein gets one entry after TCRdb re-called the multiplex PCR reads with MiXCR. The table includes more than 150,000 distinct CDR3 sequences, about 60% detected once. Details on this clonotype: Its antigen is unidentified. At one boundary the junction diverges from the germline segment, which might be a read error.

This chain uses TRBV11-2 with TRBJ2-2, with unresolved D. This clonotype was obtained from a man in his forties with primary liver carcinoma and hepatitis B virus infection. Sequencing used peripheral blood. The CDR3: CGSSLLRTDTGELFF. In DNA, the CDR3 is TGTGGCAGCAGCTTACTCAGGACGGACACCGGGGAGCTGTTTTTT.